What follows is one T cell receptor (beta chain) and its context. The target of this receptor is not known. No much larger clonotype is one base removed from it; base qualities were not supplied. This record comes from a study of blood T cell repertoires in COVID-19 (dated by TCRdb to 2018 to 2021). Background for the entire study: Collaborator samples came from the United States, Italy and Spain and covered acute and convalescent phases of COVID-19. The prospective study material was composed of cDNA or gDNA derived from T cells, B-cell-depleted T cells, or PBMCs. The repertoires were released in a freely available public database intended as a resource for research on the immune response to SARS-CoV-2. Deeply sampled blood TCRbeta repertoires from subjects exposed to, actively infected with, or recovered from COVID-19 were included in the dataset. Where available, HLA class I and class II types were obtained from metadata supplied by the sample provider rather than from assay-based typing. Samples were obtained from the ongoing ImmuneRACE study (first 160 participants) and from 1,200 or so subjects provided by 6 global collaborators. Nearly every sample came with metadata listing a de-identified subject ID, COVID-19 status, age in years and sex.

The collaborating institutions used their own protocols to collect whole blood in K2EDTA tubes. For TCRbeta analysis, collaborator samples were shipped as frozen whole blood, as isolated PBMCs, or as DNA extracted from either sample type. Results the study describes overall, beyond this receptor: The amount of clinical and demographic metadata varied by source and participant and was provided uncurated.

The immunoSEQ Assay, a bias-controlled multiplex PCR, was used to amplify TCRbeta CDR3 regions from genomic DNA. In the authors' own workflow: Nucleated cell counts per sample were estimated from amplification of reference gene primers within the assay. To quantify the absolute abundance of each unique TCRbeta CDR3 rearrangement, sequence reads were collapsed and filtered. For each sample, productive Simpson clonality was calculated as the square root of Simpson's diversity index over productive rearrangements. TCRdb holds this immuneACCESS table with in-frame rearrangements only. Some clones are missing; in checked studies, unresolved V genes explain under half, and the rest has no known cause. D and trimming were read from the DNA, whereas the V and J calls and clone size are those reported in that table. The sample table holds some 96,000 clones, of which less than 95% were seen once. The leading ten clones occupy about 1.7% of the sample.

The receptor's source is a man between 60 and 75 years old with acute or convalescent COVID-19. Sequencing used peripheral blood.

CDR3 protein: CASGSGLAGGLSYNEQFF. At the DNA level, the sequence is TGTGCTAGTGGTTCCGGACTAGCGGGGGGACTCTCCTACAATGAGCAGTTCTTC. Rearrangement joined TRBV12-5 to TRBJ2-1; TRBD2 lines up with 14 middle nucleotides. CDR1 and CDR2 (LGHNT, FRNRAP) derive from the germline V gene. V is pruned by 4 bases and J by 0 bases, leaving 5 bases of the junction without a gene match. The CDR3 numbers 18 residues from cysteine through phenylalanine. The entry retains the CDR3 DNA only, 54 bases that are in frame from base 1.